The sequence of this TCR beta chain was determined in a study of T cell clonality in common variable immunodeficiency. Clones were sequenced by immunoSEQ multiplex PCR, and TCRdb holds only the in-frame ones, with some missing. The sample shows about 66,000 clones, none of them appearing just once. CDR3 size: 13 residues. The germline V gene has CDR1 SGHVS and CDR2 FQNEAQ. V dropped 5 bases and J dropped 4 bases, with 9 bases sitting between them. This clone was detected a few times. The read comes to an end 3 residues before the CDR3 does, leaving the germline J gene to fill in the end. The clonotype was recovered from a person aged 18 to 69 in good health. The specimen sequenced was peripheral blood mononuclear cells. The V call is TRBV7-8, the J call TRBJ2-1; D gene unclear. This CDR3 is CASSPPQYNEQFF. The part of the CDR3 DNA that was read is TGTGCCAGCAGCCCACCTCAGTACAATGAG. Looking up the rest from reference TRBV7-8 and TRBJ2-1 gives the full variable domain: GAGVSQSPRYKVAKRGQDVALRCDPISGHVSLFWYQQALGQGPEFLTYFQNEAQLDKSGLPSDRFFAERPEGSVSTLKIQRTQQEDSAVYLCASSPPQYNEQFFGPGTRLTVL.